A single sample gave rise to the 14 T cell receptor beta chains below, sequenced in a study of siplizumab effects on memory and regulatory T cells. Only in-frame clones appear in the TCRdb table, and some are missing; sequencing was by immunoSEQ multiplex PCR. The data show 90,000 to 120,000 clones, 92% seen once. The sample comprised Tregs sorted from blood. The receptors were gathered from a human donor in good health.

The chain has TRBV6-1 and TRBJ2-7; 10 bases are a match to TRBD2. V shed 6 bases, J shed 3 bases, and the junction held 8 bases outside the gene matches. Per the germline V gene, CDR1 is MNHNS and CDR2 is SASEGT. This CDR3 spans 15 amino acids. The CDR3 loop is CASRLGTSVHYEQYF. The CDR3, as DNA: TGTGCCAGCAGACTCGGGACTAGCGTTCACTACGAGCAGTACTTC.

This clone was counted a single time. The chain combines TRBV28 with TRBJ2-7, with 7 bases matching TRBD1. The CDR3 runs to 10 residues. V shed 8 bases, J shed 9 bases, and the junction held 4 bases outside the gene matches. The germline V gene encodes CDR1 MDHEN and CDR2 SYDVKM. DNA of the CDR3: TGTGCCAGCGCACAGGGGCCGCAGTACTTC. Translation: CASAQGPQYF.

V gene TRBV6-6 combines with J gene TRBJ1-2; 12 nucleotides agree with TRBD1. The CDR3 extends over 16 amino acids. Losses at the gene ends were 6 bases for V and 4 bases for J; bases not matched to a gene: 9. Germline assignment: CDR1 MNHNY and CDR2 SVGAGI (reference sequence). The CDR3: CASRTPGTGGFYGYTF. The DNA for the CDR3 is TGTGCCAGCAGAACACCCGGGACAGGGGGCTTCTATGGCTACACCTTC.

The chain links TRBV5-6 to TRBJ2-5, with unresolved D. The CDR3 is 12 amino acids. CDR1 is SGHDT, CDR2 YYEEEE, per germline. The V end lost 3 bases, the J end lost 2 bases, and 5 bases lay between the germline ends. The CDR3 DNA sequence: TGTGCCAGCAGCTGGAGTCAAGAGACCCAGTACTTC. This sequence encodes CASSWSQETQYF.

The rearrangement links TRBV20-1 to TRBJ2-5; D is unresolved. The V end was cut by 3 bases, the J end by 1 base, with 0 bases between. Per the germline V gene, CDR1 is DFQATT and CDR2 is SNEGSKA (reference sequence). This CDR3 region has 10 residues. The CDR3 sequence: CSASQETQYF. In DNA, the CDR3 is TGCAGTGCTAGCCAAGAGACCCAGTACTTC.

This clone is a singleton in its sample. The rearrangement uses TRBV10-3 and TRBJ2-7; D not resolved. The germline CDR1 and CDR2 sequences are ENHRY and SYGVKD. The CDR3 consists of 13 residues. Trimming took 6 bases from V and 2 from J, leaving 11 bases between them. CDR3 sequence: CAIRRDGAYEQYF. The CDR3 bases are TGTGCCATCAGAAGAGACGGAGCCTACGAGCAGTACTTC.

The rearrangement links TRBV6-6 to TRBJ2-6; tentative D call: TRBD1 (6 bases). With 6 bases removed from V and 4 bases from J, the gap between germline ends came to 13 bases. From germline, CDR1 is MNHNY and CDR2 SVGAGI (reference sequence). This CDR3 comprises 15 residues. Here the CDR3 reads CASSDTGTGANVLTF. CDR3 DNA: TGTGCCAGCAGCGACACAGGGACCGGGGCCAACGTCCTGACTTTC.

The rearrangement links TRBV11-2 to TRBJ1-2, with D perhaps TRBD1 (6 bases). Trimming took off 4 bases at V and 8 bases at J, with 23 bases between the two ends. CDR1 and CDR2 (germline): SGHAT, FQNNGV. The CDR3 consists of 16 residues. DNA for the CDR3: TGTGCCAGCAGCTCCCTCGGGACACCCACTCCGGGGGGCTACACCTTC. Protein sequence: CASSSLGTPTPGGYTF.

The chain links TRBV19 to TRBJ2-4; 8 bases line up with TRBD2. V lost 3 bases to trimming and J lost 1 base; unmatched junction nucleotides: 11. The CDR3 contains 18 residues. Germline V gene lookup returns CDR1 LNHDA and CDR2 SQIVND (reference sequence). The chain's CDR3 is CASSIALAGLSAKNIQYF. The CDR3 DNA follows: TGTGCCAGTAGTATCGCGCTAGCGGGCCTATCCGCCAAAAACATTCAGTACTTC.

With regard to this clone: The junction differs from germline at one of its ends, possibly a read error. This sequence joins TRBV7-7 and TRBJ1-1; TRBD1 matches at 9 bases. The CDR3 runs 13 residues. CDR1 and CDR2 (germline): SSHAT, FNYEAQ (reference sequence). CDR3 region: CASSLDRGAEAFF. Here the CDR3 DNA reads TGTGCTAGCAGCTTAGACAGGGGGGCTGAAGCTTTCTTT.

The genes are TRBV27 and TRBJ1-1; D perhaps matches TRBD1 (5 bases). Trimming stripped 3 bases from V and 3 bases from J, with 23 bases between. CDR1 and CDR2 from the germline V gene are MNHEY and SMNVEV (reference sequence). The CDR3 runs to 18 residues. CDR3 in DNA: TGTGCCAGCAGTTTTCTCCCCCCTAGCCAGGGATGGGACACTGAAGCTTTCTTT. Its protein is CASSFLPPSQGWDTEAFF.

The J gene is TRBJ2-1, the V gene TRBV29-1; the match to TRBD1 covers 7 bases. The CDR3 sequence is 13 residues long. Germline values: CDR1 SQVTM, CDR2 ANQGSEA. With V trimmed by 6 bases and J by 9 bases, 11 bases remained unmatched. In DNA, the CDR3 is TGCAGCGTAATGAGCCCCGGGACAGTTGAGCAGTTCTTC. Protein: CSVMSPGTVEQFF.

The V call is TRBV6-6, the J call TRBJ2-7, with 8 bases fitting TRBD2. Trimming removed 7 bases from V and 4 bases from J; junction bases left unmatched: 6. This CDR3 comprises 13 residues. Germline lookup yields CDR1 MNHNY and CDR2 SVGAGI (reference sequence). The CDR3 DNA reads TGTGCCAGCACCCCACGGGGGGGTTACGAGCAGTACTTC. Its protein product is CASTPRGGYEQYF.

The gene calls are TRBV5-4 and TRBJ2-2; 8 bases fit TRBD2. This CDR3 is 16 amino acids long. J lost 6 bases, V lost 0 bases, and 7 bases had no gene match. The V gene's germline CDR1 is SGHNT and CDR2 YYREEE (reference sequence). The CDR3 bases are TGTGCCAGCAGCTTGGCAGGAGCGGGAGTCCCCGGGGAGCTGTTTTTT. It translates to CASSLAGAGVPGELFF. The full variable domain, in which reference TRBV5-4 and TRBJ2-2 provide the parts outside the CDR3, is ETGVTQSPTHLIKTRGQQVTLRCSSQSGHNTVSWYQQALGQGPQFIFQYYREEENGRGNFPPRFSGLQFPNYSSELNVNALELDDSALYLCASSLAGAGVPGELFFGEGSRLTVL.